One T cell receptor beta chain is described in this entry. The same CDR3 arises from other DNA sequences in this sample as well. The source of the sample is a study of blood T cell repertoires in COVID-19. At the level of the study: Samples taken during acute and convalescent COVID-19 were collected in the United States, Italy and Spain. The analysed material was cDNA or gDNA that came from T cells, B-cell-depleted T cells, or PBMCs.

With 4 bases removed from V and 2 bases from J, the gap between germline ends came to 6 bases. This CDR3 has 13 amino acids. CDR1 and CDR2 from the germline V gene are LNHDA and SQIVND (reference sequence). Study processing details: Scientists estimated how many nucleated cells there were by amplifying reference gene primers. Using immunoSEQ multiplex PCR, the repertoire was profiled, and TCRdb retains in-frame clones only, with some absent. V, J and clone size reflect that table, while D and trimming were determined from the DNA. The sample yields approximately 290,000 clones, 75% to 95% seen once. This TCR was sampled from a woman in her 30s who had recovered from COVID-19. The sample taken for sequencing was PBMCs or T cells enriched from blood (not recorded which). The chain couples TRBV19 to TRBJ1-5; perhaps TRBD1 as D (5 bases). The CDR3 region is CASSTQGNQPQHF. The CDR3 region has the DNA TGTGCCAGTAGTACACAGGGCAATCAGCCCCAGCATTTT.